What follows are 2 T cell receptor beta chains derived from one specimen sequenced in a study of T cell clonotyping in hematopoietic cell transplantation. Assay: immunoSEQ multiplex PCR; the TCRdb copy retains only in-frame clones and omits some. The table records 15,000 to 20,000 clones, 70% to 90% of them present only once. The sequenced sample was peripheral blood mononuclear cells. These receptors were obtained from a woman aged 40 to 50 in good health. Some clones in this sample may be carry-over from other donors' samples.

The J gene is TRBJ1-5, the V gene TRBV5-6; a possible D gene is TRBD1 (6 bases). This CDR3 comprises 13 residues. Trimming cost V 4 bases and J 6 bases, with 11 bases left between them. CDR1 SGHDT and CDR2 YYEEEE come from the germline V gene. The CDR3 nucleotides read TGTGCCAGCAGCGTACTACAGGGTCAGCCCCAGCATTTT. Amino acids: CASSVLQGQPQHF.

This rearrangement joins TRBV27 to TRBJ2-7; D remains ambiguous. The V end lost 5 bases, the J end lost 1 base, and 15 bases lay between the germline ends. Germline V gene sequence: CDR1 MNHEY, CDR2 SMNVEV (reference sequence). The CDR3 spans 15 residues. The CDR3 DNA reads TGTGCCAGCAGTCCTCCAGGTGCCAGGTCCTACGAGCAGTACTTC. Its protein product is CASSPPGARSYEQYF.